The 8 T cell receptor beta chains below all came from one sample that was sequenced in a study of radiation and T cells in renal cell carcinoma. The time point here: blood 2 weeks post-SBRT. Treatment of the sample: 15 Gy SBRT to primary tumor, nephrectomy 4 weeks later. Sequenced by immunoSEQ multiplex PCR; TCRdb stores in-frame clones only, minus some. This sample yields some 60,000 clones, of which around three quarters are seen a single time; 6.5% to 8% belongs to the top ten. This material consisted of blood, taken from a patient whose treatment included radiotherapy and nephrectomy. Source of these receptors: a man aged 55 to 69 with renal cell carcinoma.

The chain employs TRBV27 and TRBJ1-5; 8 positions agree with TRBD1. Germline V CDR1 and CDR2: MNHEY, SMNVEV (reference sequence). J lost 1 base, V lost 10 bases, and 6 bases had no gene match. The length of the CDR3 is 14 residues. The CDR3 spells CATPDRDSNQPQHF. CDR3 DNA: TGTGCCACCCCGGACAGGGACAGCAATCAGCCCCAGCATTTT.

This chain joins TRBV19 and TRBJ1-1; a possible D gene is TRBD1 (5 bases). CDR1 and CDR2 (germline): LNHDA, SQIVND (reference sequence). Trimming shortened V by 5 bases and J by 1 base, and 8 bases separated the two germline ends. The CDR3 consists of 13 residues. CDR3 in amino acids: CASSQQANTEAFF. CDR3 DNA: TGTGCCAGTAGTCAACAGGCGAACACTGAAGCTTTCTTT.

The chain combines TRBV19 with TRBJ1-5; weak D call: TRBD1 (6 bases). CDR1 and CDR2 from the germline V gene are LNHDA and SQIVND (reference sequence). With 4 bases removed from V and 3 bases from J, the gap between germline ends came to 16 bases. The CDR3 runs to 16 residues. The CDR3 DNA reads TGTGCCAGTAGTACGACTGTTAGGGGGAACAATCAGCCCCAGCATTTT. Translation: CASSTTVRGNNQPQHF.

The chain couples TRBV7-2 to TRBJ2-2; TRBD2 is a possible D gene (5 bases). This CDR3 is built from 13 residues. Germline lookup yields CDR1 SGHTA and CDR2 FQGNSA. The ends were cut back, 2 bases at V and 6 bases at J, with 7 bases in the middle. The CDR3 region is CASSLQEAGELFF. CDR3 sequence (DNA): TGTGCCAGCAGCTTACAGGAGGCCGGGGAGCTGTTTTTT.

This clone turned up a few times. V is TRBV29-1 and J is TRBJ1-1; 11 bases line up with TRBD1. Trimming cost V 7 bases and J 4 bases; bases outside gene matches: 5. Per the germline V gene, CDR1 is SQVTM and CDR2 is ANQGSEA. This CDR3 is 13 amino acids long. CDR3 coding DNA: TGCAGCGCTGGGACAGGGGGAGCCACTGAAGCTTTCTTT. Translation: CSAGTGGATEAFF.

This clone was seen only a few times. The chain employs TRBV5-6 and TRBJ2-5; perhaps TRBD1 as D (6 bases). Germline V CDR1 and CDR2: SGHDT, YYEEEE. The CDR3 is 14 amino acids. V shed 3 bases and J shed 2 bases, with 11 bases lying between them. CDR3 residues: CASSWERGQETQYF. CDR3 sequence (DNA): TGTGCCAGCAGCTGGGAGAGGGGGCAAGAGACCCAGTACTTC.

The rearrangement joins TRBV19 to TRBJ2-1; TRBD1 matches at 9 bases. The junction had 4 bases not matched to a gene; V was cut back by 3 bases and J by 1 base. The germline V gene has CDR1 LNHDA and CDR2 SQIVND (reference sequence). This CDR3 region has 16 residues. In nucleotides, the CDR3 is TGTGCCAGTAGTATCTCGACAGGGGGGTCCTACAATGAGCAGTTCTTC. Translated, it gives CASSISTGGSYNEQFF.

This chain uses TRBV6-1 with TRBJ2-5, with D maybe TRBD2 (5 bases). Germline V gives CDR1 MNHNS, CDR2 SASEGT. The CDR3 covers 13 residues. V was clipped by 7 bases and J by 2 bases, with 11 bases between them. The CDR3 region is CASNLWEQETQYF. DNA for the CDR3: TGTGCCAGCAACTTGTGGGAGCAAGAGACCCAGTACTTC.